These T cell receptor beta chains were read from a single sample in a study of T cell responses to AZD1222 COVID-19 vaccine. Method: immunoSEQ multiplex PCR; TCRdb's copy keeps in-frame clones and lacks some. The sample yields 70,000 to 95,000 clones, approximately 87% seen once. The sequences come from peripheral blood, collected on day 0 of MenACWY control vaccination. These receptors all stem from an adult in good health. Each CDR3 is given with its conserved first and last residue. The D gene is left open where the match is weak. Clone size is stated in some rows and not others, as once, few, many or a class when expanded.

J gene,D gene,V gene,clone size,CDR3 protein,CDR3 DNA
TRBJ1-2,TRBD1,TRBV5-1,-,CASSLGGQGHYGYTF,TGCGCCAGCAGCTTGGGGGGACAGGGACACTATGGCTACACCTTC
TRBJ2-3,TRBD2,TRBV5-6,-,CASTLAGGKDTQYF,TGTGCCAGCACCTTAGCGGGAGGGAAAGATACGCAGTATTTT
TRBJ1-2,-,TRBV7-6,-,CASSLGGGLNYGYTF,TGTGCCAGCAGCTTAGGGGGGGGCCTAAACTATGGCTACACCTTC
TRBJ1-5,-,TRBV18,-,CASSPPEGDGPQHF,TGTGCCAGCTCACCACCCGAAGGGGATGGGCCCCAGCATTTT
TRBJ1-1,-,TRBV29-1,-,CSVVMNTEAFF,TGCAGCGTTGTAATGAACACTGAAGCTTTCTTT
TRBJ1-3,-,TRBV10-3,-,CAIEATGNTIYF,TGTGCCATCGAGGCTACTGGAAACACCATATATTTT
TRBJ1-2,-,TRBV27,once,CATQGGYGYTF,TGTGCCACCCAGGGAGGATATGGCTACACCTTC
TRBJ1-4,-,TRBV10-2,-,CASSELSTNEKLFF,TGCGCCAGCAGTGAGCTGTCAACTAATGAAAAACTGTTTTTT
TRBJ2-7,TRBD1,TRBV2,-,CASIGDRGMEQYF,TGTGCCAGCATTGGGGACAGGGGGATGGAGCAGTACTTC
TRBJ1-6,TRBD1,TRBV28,-,CASSTPGQGNSPLHF,TGTGCCAGCAGTACCCCGGGACAGGGTAATTCACCCCTCCACTTT
TRBJ1-2,TRBD1,TRBV6-2/TRBV6-3,-,CASSYSRTGEYGYTF,TGTGCCAGCAGTTACTCCCGGACAGGAGAGTATGGCTACACCTTC
TRBJ1-1,-,TRBV25-1,-,CASSDPTGTNTEAFF,TGTGCCAGCAGTGACCCAACAGGTACCAACACTGAAGCTTTCTTT
TRBJ2-7,-,TRBV19,-,CASSIRDEQYF,TGTGCCAGTAGTATTAGGGACGAGCAGTACTTC
TRBJ2-5,-,TRBV24-1,-,CATSDIGGTEETQYF,TGTGCCACCAGTGATATAGGAGGGACAGAAGAGACCCAGTACTTC
TRBJ1-4,-,TRBV3-1/TRBV3-2,once,CASSQGVKREKLFF,TGTGCCAGCAGCCAAGGGGTAAAGCGTGAAAAACTGTTTTTT
TRBJ2-7,-,TRBV19,once,CASSARQNSYEQYF,TGTGCCAGTAGTGCACGACAGAACTCCTACGAGCAGTACTTC
TRBJ2-5,TRBD2,TRBV24-1,-,CATSAPGSLAAETQYF,TGTGCCACCAGTGCCCCGGGGAGTCTAGCGGCGGAGACCCAGTACTTC
TRBJ2-7,-,TRBV3-1/TRBV3-2,-,CASSLLNYEQYF,TGTGCCAGCAGCCTCCTCAACTACGAGCAGTACTTC
TRBJ1-5,TRBD1,TRBV6-6,-,CASSEGQGPQPQHF,TGTGCCAGCAGTGAGGGACAGGGCCCTCAGCCCCAGCATTTT
TRBJ2-2,-,TRBV5-5,few,CASRPLTTGEGTGELFF,TGTGCCAGCAGGCCCCTCACCACAGGGGAGGGGACCGGGGAGCTGTTTTTT
TRBJ1-1,-,TRBV2,-,CASSEPDSSDTEAFF,TGTGCCAGCAGTGAACCGGACAGCTCGGACACTGAAGCTTTCTTT
TRBJ2-7,-,TRBV3-1/TRBV3-2,-,CASSPTGTGGVEQYF,TGTGCCAGCAGCCCCACAGGAACTGGCGGAGTTGAGCAGTACTTC
TRBJ1-2,-,TRBV6-2/TRBV6-3,-,CASSLNQGPYGYTF,TGTGCCAGCAGTCTGAACCAGGGGCCCTATGGCTACACCTTC
TRBJ1-1,-,TRBV6-5,-,CASSYSAAGNTEAFF,TGTGCCAGCAGTTACTCGGCGGCAGGGAACACTGAAGCTTTCTTT
TRBJ2-7,TRBD1,TRBV28,-,CASSSIGTVSLEQYF,TGTGCCAGCAGTTCCATCGGGACAGTTTCTCTCGAGCAGTACTTC
TRBJ1-1,-,TRBV19,-,CASSWGDDTEAFF,TGTGCCAGTAGTTGGGGGGACGACACTGAAGCTTTCTTT
TRBJ1-1,TRBD1,TRBV14,-,CASSQKGGGTVEAFF,TGTGCCAGCAGCCAAAAGGGAGGGGGGACAGTTGAAGCTTTCTTT
TRBJ1-1,-,TRBV19,-,CASSIADSNTEAFF,TGTGCCAGTAGTATAGCGGACTCAAACACTGAAGCTTTCTTT
TRBJ1-1,-,TRBV19,-,CASSIGGGRFTEAFF,TGTGCCAGTAGTATTGGCGGGGGCCGATTCACTGAAGCTTTCTTT
TRBJ2-2,-,TRBV12-5,-,CASGPSRGGTGELFF,TGTGCTAGTGGTCCCTCCAGGGGTGGGACCGGGGAGCTGTTTTTT
TRBJ2-7,-,TRBV28,-,CASSLIHEQYF,TGTGCCAGCAGTTTGATTCACGAGCAGTACTTC
TRBJ2-7,-,TRBV20-1,-,CSATSAYEQYF,TGCAGTGCTACCTCGGCCTACGAGCAGTACTTC
TRBJ1-3,-,TRBV5-4,-,CASSLGGTIYF,TGTGCCAGCAGCTTGGGCGGCACCATATATTTT
TRBJ2-5,TRBD2,TRBV19,-,CASSRLAGLETQYF,TGTGCCAGTAGTAGGCTAGCGGGATTGGAGACCCAGTACTTC
TRBJ1-1,-,TRBV5-1,-,CASSFRGMNTEAFF,TGCGCCAGCAGCTTTCGGGGAATGAACACTGAAGCTTTCTTT
TRBJ2-7,-,TRBV7-9,-,CASTSETGLEKQYF,TGTGCCAGCACCTCGGAGACGGGGCTTGAAAAGCAGTACTTC
TRBJ1-2,TRBD1,TRBV11-1,once,CASSRDRVEGYTF,TGTGCCAGCAGCCGGGACAGGGTTGAAGGCTACACCTTC
TRBJ1-5,-,TRBV25-1,-,CASSDDSQPQHF,TGTGCCAGCAGTGATGACTCTCAGCCCCAGCATTTT
TRBJ2-5,TRBD1,TRBV6-2/TRBV6-3,-,CASSYGTGGVEETQYF,TGTGCCAGCAGTTACGGGACAGGGGGCGTCGAGGAGACCCAGTACTTC
TRBJ1-6,-,TRBV27,-,CASSSHGGTNLATLHF,TGTGCCAGCAGTTCTCATGGCGGGACAAACCTAGCAACCCTCCACTTT
TRBJ2-2,TRBD1,TRBV9,-,CASSSTGGETGELFF,TGTGCCAGCAGCTCGACAGGGGGCGAAACCGGGGAGCTGTTTTTT
TRBJ1-2,-,TRBV7-2,-,CASSSPAGGRSPRGYTF,TGTGCCAGTAGCTCCCCTGCCGGGGGGCGCTCCCCGAGGGGCTACACCTTC
TRBJ1-1,TRBD1,TRBV5-1,-,CASSSQGKNTEAFF,TGCGCCAGCAGCTCACAGGGGAAGAACACTGAAGCTTTCTTT
TRBJ2-7,TRBD2,TRBV11-2,-,CASSLQAGNFYEQYF,TGTGCCAGCAGCCTCCAAGCGGGAAATTTCTACGAGCAGTACTTC
TRBJ1-4,-,TRBV18,-,CASSPVKDATNEKLFF,TGTGCCAGCTCGCCGGTCAAAGACGCAACTAATGAAAAACTGTTTTTT
TRBJ2-5,TRBD1,TRBV7-8,-,CASSLGQGVGETQYF,TGTGCCAGCAGCTTGGGACAGGGGGTGGGAGAGACCCAGTACTTC
TRBJ2-3,-,TRBV19,-,CASSMDGPDTQYF,TGTGCCAGTAGTATGGATGGCCCAGATACGCAGTATTTT
TRBJ1-1,-,TRBV12-3/TRBV12-4,-,CASSFGPDTEAFF,TGTGCCAGCAGTTTCGGACCCGACACTGAAGCTTTCTTT
TRBJ2-1,TRBD2,TRBV27,-,CASSGTSETYNEQFF,TGTGCCAGCAGTGGGACTAGCGAGACCTACAATGAGCAGTTCTTC
TRBJ2-7,-,TRBV5-1,-,CASSPDGTSYEQYF,TGCGCCAGCAGCCCCGACGGGACTTCCTACGAGCAGTACTTC
TRBJ2-7,-,TRBV5-1,-,CASSFAGTLEQYF,TGCGCCAGCAGCTTTGCGGGGACTCTCGAGCAGTACTTC
TRBJ2-3,TRBD1,TRBV9,-,CASSPRTGDTQYF,TGTGCCAGCAGCCCCAGGACAGGGGATACGCAGTATTTT
TRBJ1-1,TRBD1,TRBV6-5,-,CASSRDRGTEAFF,TGTGCCAGCAGTAGGGACAGGGGAACTGAAGCTTTCTTT
TRBJ2-7,-,TRBV10-3,-,CATTGDYYEQYF,TGTGCCACCACGGGGGATTACTACGAGCAGTACTTC
TRBJ1-1,-,TRBV5-5,-,CASSLDPILPIKAFF,TGTGCCAGCAGCTTGGATCCTATTCTTCCCATTAAGGCTTTCTTT
TRBJ1-4,-,TRBV5-5,-,CASSLHPGIPVGEKLFF,TGTGCCAGCAGCTTGCATCCAGGGATCCCCGTAGGTGAAAAACTGTTTTTT
TRBJ1-5,-,TRBV19,-,CASSPDSGGSNQPQHF,TGTGCCAGTAGCCCTGACAGCGGAGGTAGCAATCAGCCCCAGCATTTT